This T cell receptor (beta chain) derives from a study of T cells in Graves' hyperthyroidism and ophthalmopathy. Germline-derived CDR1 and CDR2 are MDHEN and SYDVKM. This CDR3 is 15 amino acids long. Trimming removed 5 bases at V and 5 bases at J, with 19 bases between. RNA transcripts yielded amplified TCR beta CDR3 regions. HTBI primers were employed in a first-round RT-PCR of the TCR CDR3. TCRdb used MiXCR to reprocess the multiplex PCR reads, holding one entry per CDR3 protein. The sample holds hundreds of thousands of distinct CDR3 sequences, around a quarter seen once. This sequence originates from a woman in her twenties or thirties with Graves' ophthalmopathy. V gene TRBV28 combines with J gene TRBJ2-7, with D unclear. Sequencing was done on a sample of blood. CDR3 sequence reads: CASSQTPTGLDEQYF. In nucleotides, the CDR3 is TGTGCCAGCAGTCAGACCCCCACCGGGTTGGACGAGCAGTACTTC.